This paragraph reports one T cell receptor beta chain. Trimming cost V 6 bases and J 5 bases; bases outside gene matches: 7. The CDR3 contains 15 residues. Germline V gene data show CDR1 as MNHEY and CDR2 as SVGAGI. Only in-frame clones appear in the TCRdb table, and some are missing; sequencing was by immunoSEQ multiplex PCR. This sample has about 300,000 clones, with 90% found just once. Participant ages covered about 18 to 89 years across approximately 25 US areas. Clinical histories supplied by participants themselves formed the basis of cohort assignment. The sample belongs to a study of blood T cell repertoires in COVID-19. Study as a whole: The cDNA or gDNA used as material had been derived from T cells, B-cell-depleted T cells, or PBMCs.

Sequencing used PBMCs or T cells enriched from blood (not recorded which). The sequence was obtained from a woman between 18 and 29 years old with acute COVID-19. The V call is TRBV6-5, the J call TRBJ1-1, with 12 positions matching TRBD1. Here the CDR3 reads CASRMEGQGATEAFF. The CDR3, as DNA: TGTGCCAGCAGAATGGAGGGACAGGGGGCGACTGAAGCTTTCTTT.